One T cell receptor (beta chain) is described in this entry. Its antigen is unknown. MiXCR, applied by TCRdb to the 5' RACE reads, yields one record per CDR3 protein. The data hold 400,000 to 500,000 distinct CDR3 sequences, with around 20% observed a single time. The CDR3 has 15 amino acids. Germline CDR1 and CDR2: SNHLY and FYNNEI. The J segment lost 2 bases and the V segment lost 5 bases, leaving 1 base of the junction unmatched. These data belong to a study of T-cell memory formation after mild COVID-19. Study findings and constraints: Clones contracting day 15 to 85 were balanced CD4/CD8; later expanders leaned CD4+.

The receptor comes from an adult woman who had mild COVID-19 (a few samples of this study predate the infection). Cell type and time point are not known. The sequenced sample was PBMCs or a T cell subset sorted from them (not recorded which). The chain recombines TRBV2 with TRBJ2-6, with 9 bases identical to TRBD1. The CDR3 nucleotides are TGTGCCAGCAGTCGGGACAGGGCTGGGGCCAACGTCCTGACTTTC. As protein: CASSRDRAGANVLTF.